Sequencing of this T cell receptor (beta chain) was carried out in a study of blood T cells in healthy people across ages. Remarks on this clonotype: Its antigen is undetermined.

The V gene's germline CDR1 is LNHNV and CDR2 YYDKDF (reference sequence). Trimming left V 0 bases short and J 2 bases short, with 14 bases between. There are 17 residues in the CDR3. With a J-beta primer mix and a sample-barcoded 5' primer, a second PCR ran about 6 to 11 cycles. TCRdb reprocessed the 5' RACE reads with MiXCR, giving one entry per CDR3 protein. The table includes about 580,000 distinct CDR3 sequences, less than 60% detected once. Study conclusions and caveats: Per million T cells, TCR beta diversity dropped about linearly as age rose. Donors of long life had a larger count of naive CD4+ cells and greater diversity than aged donors.

Researchers isolated at least 6 million PBMCs per sample. The TCR originated in an elderly man in good health. The sequenced material came from blood. The chain combines TRBV15 with TRBJ1-5; maybe TRBD1 (5 bases). This chain's CDR3 is CATSRDLGTAGNQPQHF. CDR3 coding DNA: TGTGCCACCAGCAGAGATTTGGGGACTGCAGGCAATCAGCCCCAGCATTTT.